The T cell receptor beta chain under discussion was sequenced for a study of blood T cell repertoires in COVID-19 (dated by TCRdb to the early 2020s). For context, the study as a whole: Collaborator samples came from the United States, Italy and Spain and covered acute and convalescent phases of COVID-19. The material from the prospective study consisted of cDNA or gDNA derived from T cells, B-cell-depleted T cells, or PBMCs. Where HLA class I and class II types were available, the types were taken from metadata supplied by the sample provider, not from assay-based typing. The repertoires were released in a freely available public database intended as a resource for research on the immune response to SARS-CoV-2. The samples were drawn from two sources: the first 160 participants of the ongoing ImmuneRACE study, and over 950 subjects contributed by 6 global collaborators. A de-identified subject ID, COVID-19 status, age in years and sex were almost always included in the sample metadata. Deeply sampled blood TCRbeta repertoires from subjects exposed to, actively infected with, or recovered from COVID-19 were included in the dataset. The paper as a whole reports these results and caveats: The amount of clinical and demographic metadata varied by source and participant and was provided uncurated.

TCRbeta CDR3 regions were amplified from genomic DNA using the immunoSEQ Assay, a bias-controlled multiplex PCR. On the study's bioinformatics: The number of nucleated cells in each sample was estimated by amplification of reference gene primers within the assay. To quantify the absolute abundance of each unique TCRbeta CDR3 rearrangement, sequence reads were collapsed and filtered. For each sample, productive Simpson clonality was calculated as the square root of Simpson's diversity index across productive rearrangements. TCRdb stores this immuneACCESS table with in-frame sequences only. Part of the clones is absent; in the studies checked, under half of the shortfall reflects unresolved V genes, and no reason is known for the rest. V, J and clone size reflect that table, while D and trimming were determined from the DNA. This sample comprises about 65,000 clones, around four fifths of them detected only once. Of the sample, about two fifths falls within the top ten clones.

At the junction V is shortened by 0 bases and J by 10 bases, with 13 bases in between. Via the germline V gene, CDR1 is LGHNA and CDR2 YNFKEQ. The CDR3 sequence holds 14 residues, the cysteine and phenylalanine included. The retained sequence is limited to the CDR3, 42 bases, with the frame set at the first base. With respect to this clone: The clone's antigen remains unknown. No quality values exist for individual bases; no much larger clone is one base distant.

Whole blood was collected in K2EDTA tubes by collaborating institutions according to the institutions' own protocols. For TCRbeta analysis, collaborators shipped samples in one of three forms: frozen whole blood, isolated PBMCs, or DNA extracted from either of those sample types. The sequence joins TRBV4-2 to TRBJ1-3, with a weak D call of TRBD1 (6 bases match). Source material: peripheral blood. This receptor was obtained from a human donor in a cohort sampled during active COVID-19. The DNA reads as follows: TGTGCCAGCAGCCAAGATCGAGCACAGGGAACCATATATTTT. It codes for CASSQDRAQGTIYF.